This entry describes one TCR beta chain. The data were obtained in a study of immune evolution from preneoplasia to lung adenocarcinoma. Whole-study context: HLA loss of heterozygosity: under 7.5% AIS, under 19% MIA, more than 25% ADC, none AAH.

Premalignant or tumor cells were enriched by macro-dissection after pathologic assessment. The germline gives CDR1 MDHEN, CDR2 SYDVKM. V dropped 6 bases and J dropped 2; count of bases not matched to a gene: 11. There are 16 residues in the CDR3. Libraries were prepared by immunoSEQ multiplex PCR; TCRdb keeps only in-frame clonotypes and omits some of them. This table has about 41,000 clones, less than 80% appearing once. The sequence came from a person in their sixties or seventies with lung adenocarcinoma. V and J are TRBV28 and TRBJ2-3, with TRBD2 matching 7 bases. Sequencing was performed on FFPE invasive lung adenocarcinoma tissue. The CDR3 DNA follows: TGTGCCAGCAGCCTAGAGAGACGGGAGGCCACAGATACGCAGTATTTT. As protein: CASSLERREATDTQYF.